A single sample gave rise to the 30 T cell receptor beta chains below, sequenced in a study of OX40 agonist ivuxolimab in advanced cancers. Library generation was performed with the immunoSEQ multiplex PCR assay. What TCRdb holds here is the immuneACCESS table cut down to in-frame rearrangements. Part of the clones is not present; checked against another copy, under half of the missing clones reflect an unresolved V gene, and the others are unexplained. Recorded for this sample are over 100,000 clones; around 91% of them occurred a single time. The biggest ten clones account for about 0.55% of the sample. The sequencing here drew on CD4+ or CD8+ T cells sorted from blood, taken in a trial of the OX40 agonist ivuxolimab. The receptors originated from an adult with an advanced solid tumor such as melanoma, head and neck, liver or kidney cancer.

Details on this clone: Other DNA sequences in the same sample also yield this CDR3. V usage is TRBV18 and J usage is TRBJ2-7, with TRBD1 matching 7 bases. V gave up 3 bases and J gave up 0 bases; unmatched junction bases: 2. The length of the CDR3 is 14 residues. Germline V gene data show CDR1 as KGHSH and CDR2 as LQKENI. CDR3 in amino acids: CASSPGTASYEQYF. CDR3 coding DNA: TGTGCCAGCTCACCCGGGACAGCCTCCTACGAGCAGTACTTC.

This chain connects TRBV30 to TRBJ2-7; D possibly corresponds to TRBD2 (5 bases). The V end lost 5 bases, the J end lost 2 bases, and 22 bases lay between the germline ends. This CDR3 comprises 16 residues. CDR1 GTSNPN and CDR2 SVGIG come from the germline V gene (reference sequence). The CDR3 nucleotides are TGTGCCTGGTCGAGGGAAGGGCCCCTGACGGCCTACGAGCAGTACTTC. Amino acid sequence: CAWSREGPLTAYEQYF.

The V and J genes are TRBV7-8 and TRBJ2-3; D remains unclear. This CDR3 spans 14 amino acids. Trimming stripped 1 base from V and 4 bases from J, with 9 bases between. The germline V gene has CDR1 SGHVS and CDR2 FQNEAQ. The chain's CDR3 is CASSLGDGPDTQYF. Here the CDR3 DNA reads TGTGCCAGCAGCTTAGGAGACGGGCCAGATACGCAGTATTTT. Using reference TRBV7-8 and TRBJ2-3 for the parts outside the CDR3, the full variable domain is GAGVSQSPRYKVAKRGQDVALRCDPISGHVSLFWYQQALGQGPEFLTYFQNEAQLDKSGLPSDRFFAERPEGSVSTLKIQRTQQEDSAVYLCASSLGDGPDTQYFGPGTRLTVL.

This rearrangement joins TRBV5-1 to TRBJ2-5, with TRBD1 as a possible D gene (5 bases). Germline values: CDR1 SGHRS, CDR2 YFSETQ. The CDR3 runs to 13 residues. Trimming removed 3 bases at V and 4 bases at J, with 10 bases between. For the CDR3, the DNA is TGCGCCAGCAGCTCAGGGTTTGGAGAGACCCAGTACTTC. It yields the protein CASSSGFGETQYF.

The chain is built from TRBV7-6 and TRBJ1-5; 10 bases line up with TRBD1. The germline V gene encodes CDR1 SGHVS and CDR2 FNYEAQ. The CDR3 has 15 amino acids. The J segment lost 7 bases and the V segment lost 8 bases, leaving 11 bases of the junction unmatched. The CDR3: CASSEGQGLGQPQHF. The CDR3 nucleotides are TGTGCCAGCTCCGAGGGACAGGGGTTAGGACAGCCCCAGCATTTT.

The chain has TRBV19 and TRBJ2-7; D uncertain. This CDR3 contains 15 residues. The germline V gene has CDR1 LNHDA and CDR2 SQIVND (reference sequence). Trimming shortened V by 5 bases and J by 5 bases, and 19 bases separated the two germline ends. The CDR3 is CASSPTGRKQNEQYF. The CDR3 DNA reads as TGTGCCAGTAGTCCCACCGGACGCAAGCAGAACGAGCAGTACTTC.

The gene calls are TRBV6-5 and TRBJ2-7; D is possibly TRBD2 (6 bases). There are 14 residues in the CDR3. CDR1 MNHEY and CDR2 SVGAGI come from the germline V gene. Trimming shortened V by 6 bases and J by 5 bases, and 17 bases separated the two germline ends. Here the CDR3 reads CASSWLGGEHEQYF. CDR3 sequence (DNA): TGTGCCAGCAGCTGGTTGGGGGGAGAACACGAGCAGTACTTC.

V and J are TRBV4-2 and TRBJ2-1; D gene unclear. CDR3 size: 15 residues. Trimming stripped 0 bases from V and 6 bases from J, with 12 bases between. Per the germline V gene, CDR1 is LGHNA and CDR2 is YNFKEQ. This chain's CDR3 is CASSQDAVSGNEQFF. The CDR3 region has the DNA TGTGCCAGCAGCCAAGATGCGGTCTCAGGCAATGAGCAGTTCTTC.

CDR3 coding DNA: TGTGCCAGCTCACCAAAATTGAAGGCAATCCAAGAGACCCAGTACTTC. As protein: CASSPKLKAIQETQYF. The V gene is TRBV18, the J gene TRBJ2-5; no reliable D call. The V end lost 2 bases, the J end lost 1 base, and 14 bases lay between the germline ends. This CDR3 comprises 16 residues. CDR1 is KGHSH and CDR2 is LQKENI in the germline V gene. The full variable domain, completed using reference TRBV18 and TRBJ2-5, is NAGVMQNPRHLVRRRGQEARLRCSPMKGHSHVYWYRQLPEEGLKFMVYLQKENIIDESGMPKERFSAEFPKEGPSILRIQQVVRGDSAAYFCASSPKLKAIQETQYFGPGTRLLVL.

This chain connects TRBV5-4 to TRBJ2-1; 7 nucleotides line up with TRBD2. The ends lost 0 bases at V and 4 bases at J; junction bases unmatched: 7. This CDR3 spans 16 amino acids. The germline gives CDR1 SGHNT, CDR2 YYREEE (reference sequence). The chain's CDR3 is CASSLEAGVSYNEQFF. The CDR3 bases are TGTGCCAGCAGCTTGGAGGCGGGGGTCTCTTACAATGAGCAGTTCTTC. Looking up the rest from reference TRBV5-4 and TRBJ2-1 gives the full variable domain: ETGVTQSPTHLIKTRGQQVTLRCSSQSGHNTVSWYQQALGQGPQFIFQYYREEENGRGNFPPRFSGLQFPNYSSELNVNALELDDSALYLCASSLEAGVSYNEQFFGPGTRLTVL.

The chain couples TRBV5-1 to TRBJ2-1, with D unresolved. With 6 bases removed from V and 5 bases from J, the gap between germline ends came to 6 bases. CDR1 and CDR2 from the germline V gene are SGHRS and YFSETQ. CDR3 length: 11 amino acids. CDR3 sequence reads: CASKGNNEQFF. The CDR3 coding sequence is TGCGCCAGCAAGGGCAACAATGAGCAGTTCTTC.

J is TRBJ1-4 and V is TRBV19, with TRBD1 as a possible D gene (6 bases). CDR1 LNHDA and CDR2 SQIVND come from the germline V gene (reference sequence). Between the trimmed V and J ends, which lost 8 bases and 5 bases, there was a span of 12 bases. The CDR3 covers 13 residues. The CDR3 DNA follows: TGTGCCAGTTGTTCGGACAGCAATGAAAAACTGTTTTTT. Translation: CASCSDSNEKLFF.

The chain uses TRBV9 and TRBJ2-1, with 8 bases that match TRBD2. The V and J ends lost 1 base and 4 bases, in that order; junction bases with no gene match: 4. CDR3 length equals 15 residues. Germline CDR1 and CDR2: SGDLS and YYNGEE. Here the CDR3 DNA reads TGTGCCAGCAGCGTATCCGGGACTAGTTACAATGAGCAGTTCTTC. Translating it yields CASSVSGTSYNEQFF.

V usage is TRBV18 and J usage is TRBJ1-1, with D hard to call. Germline loops: CDR1 KGHSH, CDR2 LQKENI. The CDR3 has 14 residues. V was trimmed by 5 bases and J by 2 bases, leaving 12 bases between them. Here the CDR3 DNA reads TGTGCCAGCTCAGACGGGCCGCCAAACACTGAAGCTTTCTTT. Protein sequence: CASSDGPPNTEAFF.

This rearrangement joins TRBV6-1 to TRBJ1-4, with TRBD1 matching over 7 bases. J lost 8 bases, V lost 3 bases, and 9 bases had no gene match. The germline V gene has CDR1 MNHNS and CDR2 SASEGT. This CDR3 contains 15 residues. CDR3 nucleotide sequence: TGTGCCAGCAGTGATCCGGGACAGTCAAGAGAAAAACTGTTTTTT. As protein: CASSDPGQSREKLFF.

The rearrangement joins TRBV25-1 to TRBJ1-4, with TRBD1 as a possible D gene (5 bases). CDR1 is MGHDK, CDR2 SYGVNS, per germline. Trimming took off 6 bases at V and 7 bases at J, with 15 bases between the two ends. CDR3 size: 14 residues. The CDR3 sequence is CASSLHRNTEKLFF. CDR3 bases: TGTGCCAGCAGCCTACACAGGAATACTGAAAAACTGTTTTTT.

The chain joins TRBV29-1 to TRBJ2-4; tentatively, D is TRBD1 (6 bases). Germline V gene data show CDR1 as SQVTM and CDR2 as ANQGSEA. The CDR3 loop spans 14 amino acids. Deletions cut 4 bases from V and 4 bases from J, with 14 bases between. CDR3 nucleotides: TGCAGCGTTGGATTTTCAGGGGCTAAAAACATTCAGTACTTC. Translation: CSVGFSGAKNIQYF.

The chain uses TRBV7-9 and TRBJ2-5; D may be TRBD2 (6 bases). In germline, CDR1 is SEHNR, CDR2 FQNEAQ (reference sequence). With 3 bases removed from V and 3 bases from J, the gap between germline ends came to 8 bases. The length of the CDR3 is 13 residues. CDR3 DNA: TGTGCCAGCAGCTTTAGGGAGGAAGAGACCCAGTACTTC. It is translated as CASSFREEETQYF.

This clone was observed a few times. The V call is TRBV7-3, the J call TRBJ1-2, with 7 bases identical to TRBD1. The CDR3 has 14 residues. The germline V gene has CDR1 SGHTA and CDR2 FQGTGA. V shed 0 bases and J 8 bases; nucleotides not matched to a gene: 6. DNA of the CDR3: TGTGCCAGCAGCTTAACGGTACAGGGGCGGGGCTACACCTTC. It is translated as CASSLTVQGRGYTF.

This clone was detected only once. V and J are TRBV28 and TRBJ1-1; unclear D gene. This CDR3 contains 14 residues. Germline V gives CDR1 MDHEN, CDR2 SYDVKM. Trimming shortened V by 7 bases and J by 1 base, and 13 bases separated the two germline ends. The CDR3 region has the DNA TGTGCCAGCATAGGTCCAACTACGAACACTGAAGCTTTCTTT. Translated, it gives CASIGPTTNTEAFF.

The DNA for the CDR3 is TGTGCCAGCAGTTCCCGGGGGGAAATGAGCGGAGAAAAACTGTTTTTT. Residues: CASSSRGEMSGEKLFF. The chain uses TRBV28 and TRBJ1-4; tentatively, D is TRBD1 (5 bases). Trimming removed 4 bases from V and 8 bases from J, with 20 bases in between. The germline gives CDR1 MDHEN, CDR2 SYDVKM. The CDR3 contains 16 residues.

This chain connects TRBV28 to TRBJ2-7; 9 nucleotides match TRBD1. From germline, CDR1 is MDHEN and CDR2 SYDVKM. With V trimmed by 5 bases and J by 5 bases, 13 bases remained unmatched. The CDR3 is 16 amino acids. CDR3 protein: CASSPSTGTGPNEQYF. CDR3 nucleotide sequence: TGTGCCAGCAGTCCATCCACCGGGACAGGGCCCAACGAGCAGTACTTC.

The CDR3 sequence: CASMENLQGPTEAFF. The CDR3 DNA is TGCGCCAGCATGGAGAATTTACAGGGTCCCACTGAAGCTTTCTTT. The J gene is TRBJ1-1, the V gene TRBV10-1; possibly TRBD1 for D (6 bases). Trimming removed 7 bases from V and 4 bases from J, with 19 bases in between. The CDR3 loop spans 15 amino acids. From germline, CDR1 is WNHNN and CDR2 SYGVQD (reference sequence).

CDR3 coding DNA: TGTGCCAGCAGTTCCCCCGGCAGGGGGCCCACTGAAGCTTTCTTT. This codes for CASSSPGRGPTEAFF. The J gene is TRBJ1-1, the V gene TRBV28; 8 nucleotides match TRBD1. V lost 4 bases, J lost 4 bases, and 8 bases stayed unmatched. In germline, CDR1 is MDHEN, CDR2 SYDVKM. This CDR3 is built from 15 residues.

The rearrangement links TRBV14 to TRBJ2-6; 12 nucleotides align to TRBD2. This CDR3 has 17 residues. J was trimmed by 4 bases and V by 2 bases; bases with no gene match: 3. Germline V gives CDR1 SGHDN, CDR2 FVKESK. In DNA form, the CDR3 reads TGTGCCAGCAGCCAACGACTAGCGGGGGTCGGGGCCAACGTCCTGACTTTC. Residues: CASSQRLAGVGANVLTF.

This sequence joins TRBV6-1 and TRBJ2-5; TRBD1 or TRBD2 may be the D gene (5 bases each). V lost 4 bases and J 7 bases, leaving 25 bases between the germline ends. The length of the CDR3 is 17 residues. Looked up from germline, CDR1 is MNHNS and CDR2 is SASEGT. CDR3 in DNA: TGTGCCAGCAGTGGGGGCGGTCCGGGACGACCACCAGGGACCCAGTACTTC. This translates into CASSGGGPGRPPGTQYF.

V gene TRBV6-5 combines with J gene TRBJ1-1, with 11 bases that match TRBD1. In germline, CDR1 is MNHEY, CDR2 SVGAGI. V lost 2 bases, J lost 2 bases, and 4 bases stayed unmatched. CDR3 length: 16 residues. CDR3 nucleotide sequence: TGTGCCAGCAGTTACCGGGACAGGGGGATTAACACTGAAGCTTTCTTT. Translating it yields CASSYRDRGINTEAFF.

This clone appeared a single time. V is TRBV28 and J is TRBJ1-1, with a tentative D call TRBD1 (6 bases). The germline CDR1 and CDR2 sequences are MDHEN and SYDVKM. With 5 bases removed from V and 3 bases from J, the gap between germline ends came to 22 bases. There are 17 residues in the CDR3. The CDR3 reads CASSIPTGSGADTEAFF. The CDR3 nucleotides read TGTGCCAGCAGTATCCCGACGGGATCGGGGGCGGACACTGAAGCTTTCTTT.

J is TRBJ2-3 and V is TRBV4-2; no clear D gene. Trimming shortened V by 0 bases and J by 2 bases, and 6 bases separated the two germline ends. Germline CDR1 is LGHNA and CDR2 is YNFKEQ. CDR3 size: 14 residues. CDR3: CASSQDTNTDTQYF. CDR3 nucleotide sequence: TGTGCCAGCAGCCAAGATACCAACACAGATACGCAGTATTTT.

V and J are TRBV19 and TRBJ2-1, with 12 bases matching TRBD2. The CDR3 covers 14 residues. V was clipped by 6 bases and J by 3 bases; unmatched bases: 0. Per germline, CDR1 LNHDA and CDR2 SQIVND (reference sequence). DNA for the CDR3: TGTGCCAGTAGGACTAGCGGGGGCTACAATGAGCAGTTCTTC. It encodes CASRTSGGYNEQFF.